This T cell receptor (beta chain) was sequenced for a study of CD8 T cells in Susac syndrome. Whole-study context: Patients with Susac syndrome were therapy-naive, treated with corticosteroids, or treated with intravenous immunoglobulin alone when blood was collected. Study-wide results and limits: As the study acknowledged, the number of individuals in its TCR sequencing and HLA analysis was relatively small.

The germline gives CDR1 DFQATT, CDR2 SNEGSKA (reference sequence). CDR3 size: 13 residues. V shed 4 bases and J shed 1 base, with 10 bases lying between them. Random hexamers were used to reverse transcribe an amount of 0.5 to 1 ug RNA. TCRdb re-analysed the immunoSEQ multiplex PCR reads in MiXCR, keeping a single row per CDR3 protein. The sample includes about 120,000 distinct CDR3 sequences, approximately 96% seen only once; the top ten take over 0.12%. This clonotype was seen a single time. The antigen remains undetermined. Sequencing input: CD4+ T cells from PBMCs. J is TRBJ2-5 and V is TRBV20-1; perhaps TRBD2 as D (6 bases). The receptor's source is a human donor with Susac syndrome. In DNA, the CDR3 is TGCAGTGCTACTTCTAGCGCCCAAGAGACCCAGTACTTC. Protein product: CSATSSAQETQYF.